This T cell receptor (beta chain) was found in a study of post-analysis software for immune sequencing data. Study context: Included among the disease courses, which were recorded for the cohort, were relapsing-remitting, secondary progressive and progressive-relapsing multiple sclerosis. Study-wide results and caveats: Controls showed lower frequencies than patients for five or six TRBV segments, and TRBV5-6, TRBV5-1 and TRBV20-1 were among these.

Looked up from germline, CDR1 is SGHRS and CDR2 is YFSETQ. This CDR3 is 14 amino acids long. Between the trimmed V and J ends, which lost 0 bases and 3 bases, there was a span of 7 bases. As for this clonotype: Its antigen is not identified.

Unique molecular identifiers featured in each of the TCR beta cDNA libraries. TCRdb reprocessed the PCR reads via MiXCR and lists one record per CDR3 protein. The sample lists hundreds of thousands of distinct CDR3 sequences, roughly three fifths seen once, with about 11% in the top ten. Sequenced sample: blood. The sequence was collected from a girl aged 2 to 10 with multiple sclerosis. V gene TRBV5-1 combines with J gene TRBJ2-1; D not certain. CDR3 sequence: CASSLETRYNEQFF. CDR3 nucleotide sequence: TGCGCCAGCAGCTTGGAAACTCGCTACAATGAGCAGTTCTTC.